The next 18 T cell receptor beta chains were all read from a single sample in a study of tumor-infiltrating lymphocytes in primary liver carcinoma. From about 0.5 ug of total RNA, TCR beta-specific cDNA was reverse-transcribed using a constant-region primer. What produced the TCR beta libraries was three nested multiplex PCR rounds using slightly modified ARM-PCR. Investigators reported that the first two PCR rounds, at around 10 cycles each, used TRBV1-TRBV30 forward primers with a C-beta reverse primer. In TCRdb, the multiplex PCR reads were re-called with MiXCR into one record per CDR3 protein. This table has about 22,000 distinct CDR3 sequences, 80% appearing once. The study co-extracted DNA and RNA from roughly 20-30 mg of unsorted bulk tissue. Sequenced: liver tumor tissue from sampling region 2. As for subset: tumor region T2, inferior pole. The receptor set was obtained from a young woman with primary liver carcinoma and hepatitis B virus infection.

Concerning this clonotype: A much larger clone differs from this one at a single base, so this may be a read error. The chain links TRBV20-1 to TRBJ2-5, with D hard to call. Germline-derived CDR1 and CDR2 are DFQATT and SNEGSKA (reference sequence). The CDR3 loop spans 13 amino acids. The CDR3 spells CNATSGRQETQYF. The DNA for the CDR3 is TGCAATGCTACCTCTGGGCGGCAAGAGACCCAGTACTTC.

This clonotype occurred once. CDR3 coding DNA: TGTGCCAGCAGTGTAAGGATTGAAGCTTTCTTT. Encoded protein: CASSVRIEAFF. The chain links TRBV28 to TRBJ1-1; D is unclear. CDR3 size: 11 residues. Trimming removed 5 bases from V and 7 bases from J, with 8 bases in between. From germline, CDR1 is MDHEN and CDR2 SYDVKM. The whole variable domain, filled in from reference TRBV28 and TRBJ1-1, reads DVKVTQSSRYLVKRTGEKVFLECVQDMDHENMFWYRQDPGLGLRLIYFSYDVKMKEKGDIPEGYSVSREKKERFSLILESASTNQTSMYLCASSVRIEAFFGQGTRLTVV.

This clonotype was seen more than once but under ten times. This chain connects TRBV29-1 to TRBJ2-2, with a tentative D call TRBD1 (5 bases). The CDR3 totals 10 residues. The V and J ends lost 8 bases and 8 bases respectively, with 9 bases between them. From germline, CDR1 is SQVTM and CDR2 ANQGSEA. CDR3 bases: TGCAGCTTGGGGCAAGGGGAGCTGTTTTTT. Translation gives CSLGQGELFF.

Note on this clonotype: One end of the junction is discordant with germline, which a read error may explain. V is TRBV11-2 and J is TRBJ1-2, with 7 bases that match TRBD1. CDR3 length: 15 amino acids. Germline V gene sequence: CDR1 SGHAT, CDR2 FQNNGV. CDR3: CAGSLGGMAGGGYTF. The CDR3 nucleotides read TGTGCCGGCAGCTTAGGTGGGATGGCAGGGGGAGGCTACACCTTC.

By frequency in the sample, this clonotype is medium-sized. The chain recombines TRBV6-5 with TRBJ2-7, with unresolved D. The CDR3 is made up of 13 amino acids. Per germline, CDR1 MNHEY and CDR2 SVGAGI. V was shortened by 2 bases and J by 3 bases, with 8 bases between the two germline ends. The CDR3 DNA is TGTGCCAGCAGTTACGACTCAGACTACGAGCAGTACTTC. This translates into CASSYDSDYEQYF.

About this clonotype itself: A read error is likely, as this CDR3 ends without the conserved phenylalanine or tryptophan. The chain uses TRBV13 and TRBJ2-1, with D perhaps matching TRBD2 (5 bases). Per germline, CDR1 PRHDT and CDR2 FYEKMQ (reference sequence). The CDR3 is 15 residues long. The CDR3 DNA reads TGTGCCAGCGGCTTCGAGCGGAGCCCCTACAATGAGCAGTTCTCC. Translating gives CASGFERSPYNEQFS.

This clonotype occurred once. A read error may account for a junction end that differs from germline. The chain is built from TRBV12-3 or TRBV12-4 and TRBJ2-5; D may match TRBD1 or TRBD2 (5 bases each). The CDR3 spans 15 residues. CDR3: CSSNTYPGSEETQYF. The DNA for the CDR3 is TGTTCCAGCAACACCTACCCAGGGAGCGAAGAGACTCAATACTTC.

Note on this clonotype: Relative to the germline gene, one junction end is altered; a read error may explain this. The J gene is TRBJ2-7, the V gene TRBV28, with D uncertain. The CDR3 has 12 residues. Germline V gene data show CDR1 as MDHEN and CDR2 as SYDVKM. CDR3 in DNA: TGTGCCAGCAGTAACTCCTTCTACGAGCAGCACTTC. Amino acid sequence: CASSNSFYEQHF.

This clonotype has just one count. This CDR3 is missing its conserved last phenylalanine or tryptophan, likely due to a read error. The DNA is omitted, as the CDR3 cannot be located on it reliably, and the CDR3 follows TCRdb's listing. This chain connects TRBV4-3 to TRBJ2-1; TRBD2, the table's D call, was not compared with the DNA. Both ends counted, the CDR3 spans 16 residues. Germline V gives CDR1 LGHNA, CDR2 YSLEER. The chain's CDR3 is CASSQDAGSSYNEQCY.

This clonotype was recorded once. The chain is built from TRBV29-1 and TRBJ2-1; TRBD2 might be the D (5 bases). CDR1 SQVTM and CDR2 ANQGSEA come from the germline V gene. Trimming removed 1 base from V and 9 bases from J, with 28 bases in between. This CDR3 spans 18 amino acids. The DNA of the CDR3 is TGCAGCGTTGAAGGGGAACAATTAGCGTCCCACTCCTGTGGTGAGCAGTTCTTC. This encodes CSVEGEQLASHSCGEQFF.

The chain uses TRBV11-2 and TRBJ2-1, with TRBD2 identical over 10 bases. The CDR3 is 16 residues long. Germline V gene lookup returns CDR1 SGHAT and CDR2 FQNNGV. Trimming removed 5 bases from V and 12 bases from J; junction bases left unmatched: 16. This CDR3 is CASSTSLAGEYSGQFF. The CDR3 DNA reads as TGTGCCAGCAGCACCTCTCTAGCGGGAGAATACAGTGGGCAGTTCTTC.

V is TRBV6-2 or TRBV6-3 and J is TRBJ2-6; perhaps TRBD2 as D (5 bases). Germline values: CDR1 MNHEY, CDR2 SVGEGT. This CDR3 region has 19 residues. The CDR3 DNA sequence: TGTGACAACCAAGACCCCCCAGCAGGAGGTTATAGTGGGGCCAACGTCCTGACTTTC. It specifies CDNQDPPAGGYSGANVLTF.

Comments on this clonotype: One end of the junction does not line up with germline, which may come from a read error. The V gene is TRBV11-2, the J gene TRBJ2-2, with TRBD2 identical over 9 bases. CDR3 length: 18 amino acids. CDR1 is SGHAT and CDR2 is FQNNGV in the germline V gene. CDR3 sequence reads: CASSPPRAGGPNSGELFF. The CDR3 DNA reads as TGTGCTAGCAGCCCACCCCGAGCGGGAGGCCCGAACAGCGGGGAGCTGTTTTTT. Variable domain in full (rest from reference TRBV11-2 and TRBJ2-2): EAGVAQSPRYKIIEKRQSVAFWCNPISGHATLYWYQQILGQGPKLLIQFQNNGVVDDSQLPKDRFSAERLKGVDSTLKIQPAKLEDSAVYLCASSPPRAGGPNSGELFFGEGSRLTVL.

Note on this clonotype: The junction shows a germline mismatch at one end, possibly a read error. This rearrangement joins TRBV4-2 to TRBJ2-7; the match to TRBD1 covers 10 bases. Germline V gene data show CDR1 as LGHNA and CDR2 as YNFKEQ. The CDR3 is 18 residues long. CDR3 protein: CASSQEHLGQGGPREHDF. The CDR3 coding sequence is TGTGCCAGCAGCCAGGAACACCTAGGACAGGGGGGACCGCGCGAGCATGACTTT.

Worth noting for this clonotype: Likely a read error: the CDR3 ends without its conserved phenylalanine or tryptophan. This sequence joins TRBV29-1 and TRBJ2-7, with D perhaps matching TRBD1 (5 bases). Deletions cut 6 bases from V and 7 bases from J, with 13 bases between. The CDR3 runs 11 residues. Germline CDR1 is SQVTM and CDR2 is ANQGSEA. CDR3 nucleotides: TGCAGCGTCGTGACAGAGTATGAGCAGTACTAC. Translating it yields CSVVTEYEQYY.

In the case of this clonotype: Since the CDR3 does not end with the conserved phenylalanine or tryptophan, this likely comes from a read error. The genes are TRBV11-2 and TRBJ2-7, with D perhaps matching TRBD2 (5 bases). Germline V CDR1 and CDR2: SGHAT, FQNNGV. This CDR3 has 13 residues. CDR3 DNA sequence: TGTGCCAGCAGTTTAGGGAGTAACTGCGAGCAGTACATC. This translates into CASSLGSNCEQYI.

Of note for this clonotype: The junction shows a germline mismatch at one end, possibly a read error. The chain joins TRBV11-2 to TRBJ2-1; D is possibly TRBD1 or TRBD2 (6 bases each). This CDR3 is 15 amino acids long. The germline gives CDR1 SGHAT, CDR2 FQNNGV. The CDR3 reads CASSLVIRGEHEQSF. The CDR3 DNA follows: TGTGCCAGCAGCTTAGTCATTAGGGGGGAACATGAGCAGTCCTTC.

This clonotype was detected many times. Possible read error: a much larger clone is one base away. In nucleotides, the CDR3 is TGCGCCAGCAGCTTCACCGGGGAGCTGTCTTTT. Residues: CASSFTGELSF. The chain carries TRBV5-1 and TRBJ2-2; weak D call: TRBD2 (5 bases). Germline V lookup: CDR1 SGHRS, CDR2 YFSETQ. The CDR3 runs to 11 residues.